The 22 T cell receptor beta chains presented below share a single source sample, sequenced in a study of blood T cell repertoires in COVID-19 (dated by TCRdb to 2020 to 2022). The protocol used for the library was the immunoSEQ multiplex PCR assay. The clones in this table, taken by TCRdb from immuneACCESS, are in-frame only. Not every clone is retained; where verified, under half of the shortfall comes from an unresolved V gene, and the cause of the rest is unknown. In this sample the table shows 160,000 or so clones, 75% to 85% of which occur a single time. Around a tenth of the sample lies in the top ten. Sequenced sample: peripheral blood. These TCRs come from a woman aged 45-65 years with acute or convalescent COVID-19.

The chain couples TRBV20-1 to TRBJ2-4; D is possibly TRBD2 (5 bases). The CDR3 runs 11 residues. Trimming removed 6 bases at V and 6 bases at J, with 9 bases between. Per the germline V gene, CDR1 is DFQATT and CDR2 is SNEGSKA (reference sequence). This chain's CDR3 is CSATTRNIQYF. CDR3 DNA sequence: TGCAGTGCAACTACTAGAAACATTCAGTACTTC.

The chain combines TRBV6-1 with TRBJ1-1, with D possibly matching TRBD1 (5 bases). CDR3 length: 14 amino acids. The ends were cut back, 3 bases at V and 0 bases at J, with 8 bases in the middle. Germline values: CDR1 MNHNS, CDR2 SASEGT. This CDR3 reads CASSEGLLNTEAFF. CDR3 coding DNA: TGTGCCAGCAGTGAGGGACTTCTGAACACTGAAGCTTTCTTT.

The chain joins TRBV15 to TRBJ2-3; 7 nucleotides align to TRBD2. Germline V gene lookup returns CDR1 LNHNV and CDR2 YYDKDF (reference sequence). CDR3 length: 14 residues. V lost 2 bases, J lost 3 bases, and 2 bases stayed unmatched. CDR3 coding DNA: TGTGCCACCAGCAGACTAGCGGAGACAGATACGCAGTATTTT. As protein: CATSRLAETDTQYF.

There are a few counts of this clone. The chain couples TRBV7-3 to TRBJ2-2; D is unresolved. V lost 5 bases, J lost 4 bases, and 11 bases lay in between. The germline V gene encodes CDR1 SGHTA and CDR2 FQGTGA. CDR3 length: 14 amino acids. The CDR3: CASSPRLLTGELFF. The CDR3 DNA reads as TGTGCCAGCAGCCCTCGACTCCTCACCGGGGAGCTGTTTTTT.

The chain has TRBV7-3 and TRBJ1-3; 9 bases are a match to TRBD1. In germline, CDR1 is SGHTA, CDR2 FQGTGA. The trim removed 6 bases at V and 0 bases at J, leaving 9 bases unmatched. The CDR3 length is 17 residues. CDR3 nucleotide sequence: TGTGCCAGCAGGAAACAGGGGGCCCGAGGCTCTGGAAACACCATATATTTT. Protein: CASRKQGARGSGNTIYF.

This chain joins TRBV20-1 and TRBJ2-3; 7 bases align to TRBD2. CDR1 is DFQATT, CDR2 SNEGSKA, per germline (reference sequence). V shed 3 bases, J shed 0 bases, and the junction held 6 bases outside the gene matches. There are 15 residues in the CDR3. The CDR3 region is CSASRLALSTDTQYF. The CDR3 DNA sequence: TGCAGTGCTAGTAGACTAGCCCTGAGCACAGATACGCAGTATTTT.

The chain links TRBV9 to TRBJ1-3; 7 bases are shared with TRBD1. The ends lost 0 bases at V and 4 bases at J; junction bases unmatched: 1. Germline CDR1 SGDLS, CDR2 YYNGEE. This CDR3 contains 14 residues. The CDR3 is CASSVVGQGNTIYF. CDR3 in DNA: TGTGCCAGCAGCGTAGTGGGACAGGGAAACACCATATATTTT.

The rearrangement joins TRBV14 to TRBJ1-4; 8 bases line up with TRBD1. Trimming cost V 0 bases and J 8 bases; bases outside gene matches: 5. The length of the CDR3 is 15 residues. Germline values: CDR1 SGHDN, CDR2 FVKESK. The CDR3 reads CASSQDRTGREKLFF. Here the CDR3 DNA reads TGTGCCAGCAGCCAAGACAGGACAGGGAGGGAAAAACTGTTTTTT.

The chain has TRBV2 and TRBJ1-5; no firm D call. This CDR3 contains 12 residues. V gave up 2 bases and J gave up 11 bases, with 10 bases separating them. Germline V gene sequence: CDR1 SNHLY, CDR2 FYNNEI. CDR3: CASSEQVNTQHF. CDR3 coding DNA: TGTGCCAGCAGTGAACAGGTTAACACCCAGCATTTT.

The chain has TRBV2 and TRBJ2-6, with D maybe TRBD1 (5 bases). Germline V gene sequence: CDR1 SNHLY, CDR2 FYNNEI. This CDR3 spans 19 amino acids. Trimming took off 0 bases at V and 0 bases at J, with 15 bases between the two ends. The CDR3 loop reads CASSEAHRTTSSGANVLTF. In DNA, the CDR3 is TGTGCCAGCAGTGAAGCGCATAGGACAACAAGCTCTGGGGCCAACGTCCTGACTTTC.

The chain links TRBV7-2 to TRBJ2-4; TRBD2 aligns across 9 bases. The CDR3 contains 17 residues. Germline V gene sequence: CDR1 SGHTA, CDR2 FQGNSA. V trimming: 1 base; J trimming: 4 bases; junction bases outside the gene matches: 8. This CDR3 is CASSLGASGVPKNIQYF. The DNA for the CDR3 is TGTGCCAGCAGCTTAGGGGCTAGCGGGGTCCCGAAAAACATTCAGTACTTC.

The gene calls are TRBV19 and TRBJ2-5; possibly TRBD2 for D (5 bases). V was cut by 4 bases and J by 8 bases, with 17 bases left in between. There are 14 residues in the CDR3. Germline CDR1 and CDR2: LNHDA and SQIVND (reference sequence). Here the CDR3 DNA reads TGTGCCAGTAGTAGTACCGGGGAAAGGTATACCCAGTACTTC. It yields the protein CASSSTGERYTQYF.

This clone was recorded once. As DNA, the CDR3 is TGTGCCAGTAGCATGGGGCAGTTAAACTATGGCTACACCTTC. Translating it yields CASSMGQLNYGYTF. The chain carries TRBV19 and TRBJ1-2; perhaps TRBD1 as D (5 bases). Germline lookup yields CDR1 LNHDA and CDR2 SQIVND (reference sequence). There are 14 residues in the CDR3. V was cut by 6 bases and J by 2 bases, with 13 bases left in between.

The gene calls are TRBV19 and TRBJ2-3, with 8 bases aligning to TRBD2. The CDR3 extends over 16 amino acids. The germline CDR1 and CDR2 sequences are LNHDA and SQIVND (reference sequence). The J segment lost 3 bases and the V segment lost 0 bases, leaving 5 bases of the junction unmatched. The CDR3 spells CASSIDGGRSTDTQYF. In nucleotides, the CDR3 is TGTGCCAGTAGTATAGATGGCGGGAGGAGTACAGATACGCAGTATTTT.

The table lists this clone with a count of one. The J gene is TRBJ1-2, the V gene TRBV27, with 8 bases identical to TRBD1. The germline V gene encodes CDR1 MNHEY and CDR2 SMNVEV (reference sequence). After removal of 6 bases from V and 2 bases from J, the junction contained 11 bases not matched to a gene. The CDR3 is 16 residues long. The CDR3 here is CASSPDRARRNYGYTF. CDR3 in DNA: TGTGCCAGCAGCCCGGACAGGGCTCGACGGAACTATGGCTACACCTTC.

CDR3 sequence reads: CATSDSGTTNEKLFF. In DNA, the CDR3 is TGTGCCACCAGTGATTCGGGGACAACTAATGAAAAACTGTTTTTT. The genes are TRBV24-1 and TRBJ1-4; no clear D gene. CDR1 is KGHDR and CDR2 is SFDVKD in the germline V gene. Trimming left V 2 bases short and J 0 bases short, with 6 bases between. This CDR3 spans 15 amino acids.

The rearrangement links TRBV7-2 to TRBJ1-5; no clear D. The CDR3 runs to 14 residues. CDR1 is SGHTA, CDR2 FQGNSA, per germline. Trimming shortened V by 1 base and J by 7 bases, and 11 bases separated the two germline ends. The CDR3 coding sequence is TGTGCCAGCAGCTTAGTGGGCAAGTCACAGCCCCAGCATTTT. Its protein product is CASSLVGKSQPQHF.

The CDR3: CAISSPGTDRNTIYF. CDR3 sequence (DNA): TGTGCCATCAGTTCCCCCGGGACAGATCGAAACACCATATATTTT. The genes are TRBV10-3 and TRBJ1-3; 7 bases agree with TRBD1. The CDR3 extends over 15 amino acids. The trim removed 5 bases at V and 5 bases at J, leaving 9 bases unmatched. Germline CDR1 ENHRY, CDR2 SYGVKD.

CDR3 region: CASSLAGYNEKLFF. The CDR3 bases are TGTGCCAGCAGTTTGGCAGGGTATAATGAAAAACTGTTTTTT. This sequence joins TRBV28 and TRBJ1-4; a possible D gene is TRBD1 (5 bases). With 3 bases removed from V and 4 bases from J, the gap between germline ends came to 9 bases. Per germline, CDR1 MDHEN and CDR2 SYDVKM. This CDR3 has 14 residues. The complete variable domain, with remaining parts taken from reference TRBV28 and TRBJ1-4, reads DVKVTQSSRYLVKRTGEKVFLECVQDMDHENMFWYRQDPGLGLRLIYFSYDVKMKEKGDIPEGYSVSREKKERFSLILESASTNQTSMYLCASSLAGYNEKLFFGSGTQLSVL.

V and J are TRBV3-1 (or the pseudogene TRBV3-2) and TRBJ2-3, with 15 bases fitting TRBD2. Per the germline V gene, CDR1 is LGHDT and CDR2 is YNNKEL (reference sequence). This CDR3 has 15 residues. V gave up 0 bases and J gave up 12 bases; unmatched junction bases: 4. The CDR3 DNA follows: TGTGCCAGCAGCCAAGATCTGGGACTAGCGGGGGGACAGTATTTT. Residues: CASSQDLGLAGGQYF.

The CDR3 protein is CASSKVTAGATIFDNEQFF. Written as DNA, the CDR3 is TGTGCCAGCAGCAAAGTAACGGCGGGGGCCACCATCTTTGACAATGAGCAGTTCTTC. The chain combines TRBV21-1 with TRBJ2-1; whether TRBD2, the table's D call, matches the DNA was not checked. TRBV21-1 is assigned pseudogene status. This CDR3 spans 19 amino acids.

This chain uses TRBV5-1 with TRBJ1-3, with 8 bases aligning to TRBD1. CDR1 and CDR2 (germline): SGHRS, YFSETQ. V trimming: 3 bases; J trimming: 6 bases; junction bases outside the gene matches: 5. There are 14 residues in the CDR3. The CDR3 loop is CASSSGQGENTIYF. As DNA, the CDR3 is TGCGCCAGCAGCTCCGGACAGGGTGAAAACACCATATATTTT.